The next 9 T cell receptor beta chains were all read from a single sample in a study of blood T cell repertoires in COVID-19. Method: immunoSEQ multiplex PCR; TCRdb's copy keeps in-frame clones and lacks some. The sample includes roughly 130,000 clones, 88% of them seen just once. The sequencing sample was made of peripheral blood. The receptors originated from a human donor with COVID-19, enrolled during active disease. The donor label of this sample is uncertain.

The genes are TRBV5-1 and TRBJ1-2, with 8 bases identical to TRBD1. V was pared by 2 bases and J by 7 bases, with 4 bases of the junction left unmatched. Germline lookup yields CDR1 SGHRS and CDR2 YFSETQ. This CDR3 is built from 13 residues. The CDR3 DNA follows: TGCGCCAGCAGCTTCGGACAGGGCGGTGGCTACACCTTC. This codes for CASSFGQGGGYTF.

The chain has TRBV10-3 and TRBJ2-7; 7 positions agree with TRBD1. The J segment lost 4 bases and the V segment lost 4 bases, leaving 7 bases of the junction unmatched. The CDR3 is 14 residues long. Germline V gives CDR1 ENHRY, CDR2 SYGVKD. This CDR3 is CAISVSGTAYEQYF. CDR3 nucleotides: TGTGCCATCAGTGTCTCCGGGACAGCATACGAGCAGTACTTC.

This clone was found once. The chain combines TRBV9 with TRBJ2-1; 11 positions match TRBD1. The V gene end was trimmed by 3 bases and the J gene end by 9 bases; junction bases not matched to a gene: 11. Germline loops: CDR1 SGDLS, CDR2 YYNGEE. The CDR3 contains 16 residues. CDR3 protein: CASSAGQGALLGEQFF. In nucleotides, the CDR3 is TGTGCCAGCAGCGCCGGACAGGGGGCCCTACTAGGTGAGCAGTTCTTC.

This chain connects TRBV29-1 to TRBJ2-7; 8 positions match TRBD1. The CDR3 length is 12 residues. Germline CDR1 is SQVTM and CDR2 is ANQGSEA. The V gene end was trimmed by 6 bases and the J gene end by 4 bases; junction bases not matched to a gene: 5. CDR3 coding DNA: TGCAGCGTAGGAGGACAGGGATACGAGCAGTACTTC. It is translated as CSVGGQGYEQYF.

The V and J genes are TRBV3-1 (or the pseudogene TRBV3-2) and TRBJ2-1, with a tentative D call TRBD1 (5 bases). Between the trimmed V and J ends, which lost 2 bases and 9 bases, there was a span of 14 bases. This CDR3 spans 14 amino acids. Germline-derived CDR1 and CDR2 are LGHDT and YNNKEL (reference sequence). The CDR3 region has the DNA TGTGCCAGCAGCCAAACCCCAGCTAGGGGTGAGCAGTTCTTC. It translates to CASSQTPARGEQFF.

The chain is built from TRBV7-2 and TRBJ1-5; D is perhaps TRBD1 (6 bases). Germline CDR1 is SGHTA and CDR2 is FQGNSA. The CDR3 has 15 residues. With 1 base removed from V and 6 bases from J, the gap between germline ends came to 13 bases. The chain's CDR3 is CASSLVTQGTQPQHF. CDR3 bases: TGTGCCAGCAGCTTAGTTACGCAGGGGACTCAGCCCCAGCATTTT.

This clone was recorded a few times. CDR3 in amino acids: CASSRSGTSGSYEQYF. The CDR3 nucleotides are TGTGCCAGCAGCCGATCCGGGACTAGCGGGAGTTACGAGCAGTACTTC. This chain links TRBV7-8 with TRBJ2-7, with 14 bases aligning to TRBD2. Germline-derived CDR1 and CDR2 are SGHVS and FQNEAQ. This CDR3 comprises 16 residues. The V and J ends lost 5 bases and 4 bases, in that order; junction bases with no gene match: 7.

DNA for the CDR3: TGTGCCAGCAGCTTAGGGGACAGAGCAGGAACCGGGGAGCTGTTTTTT. It translates to CASSLGDRAGTGELFF. This rearrangement joins TRBV5-8 to TRBJ2-2, with 7 bases matching TRBD1. The junction had 9 bases not matched to a gene; V was cut back by 2 bases and J by 5 bases. Germline V gives CDR1 SGHTS, CDR2 YDEGEE. This CDR3 region has 16 residues.

This clone was recorded only once. The rearrangement uses TRBV18 and TRBJ2-2, with a tentative D call TRBD1 (6 bases). V lost 4 bases, J lost 5 bases, and 11 bases lay in between. There are 14 residues in the CDR3. Germline V lookup: CDR1 KGHSH, CDR2 LQKENI. CDR3 bases: TGTGCCAGCTCACGTGTAACAGGGACCGGGGAGCTGTTTTTT. Translated, it gives CASSRVTGTGELFF.